This T cell receptor (beta chain) was obtained from a study of shared clonotypes between healthy human individuals. Generated by immunoSEQ multiplex PCR, the TCRdb table keeps only in-frame clones and is missing some. Among about 450,000 clones listed, around 80% were seen once. The CDR3 loop spans 12 amino acids. Trimming removed 4 bases from V and 12 bases from J, with 16 bases in between. From germline, CDR1 is SQVTM and CDR2 ANQGSEA. The V gene is TRBV29-1, the J gene TRBJ2-1, with TRBD2 as a possible D gene (7 bases). Material for sequencing was PBMCs. The receptor comes from a woman in her thirties or forties in good health. Some clones in this sample may be carry-over from other donors' samples. This CDR3 reads CSVGDNREGQFF. For the CDR3, the DNA is TGCAGCGTTGGGGATAACAGGGAGGGGCAGTTCTTC.